This entry lists 17 T cell receptor beta chains sequenced from one sample in a study of T cell clonotyping in hematopoietic cell transplantation. The table came from immunoSEQ multiplex PCR; TCRdb's copy has only in-frame clones and leaves some out. The table includes over 9,500 clones, around 68% detected once. The sequencing used peripheral blood mononuclear cells, collected 180 days after allogeneic stem cell transplant. Receptors originate from a male patient aged 60-69 years who had an allogeneic stem cell transplant from an unrelated donor, so the T cells may come from the graft donor. Some clones in this sample may be carry-over from other donors' samples.

CDR3 sequence: CASSLTGDSPLHF. The CDR3 bases are TGCGCCAGCAGCTTAACAGGAGATTCACCCCTCCACTTT. This chain links TRBV5-1 with TRBJ1-6, with D possibly matching TRBD1 (5 bases). V gave up 2 bases and J gave up 8 bases, with 8 bases separating them. CDR1 and CDR2 (germline): SGHRS, YFSETQ. This CDR3 is 13 amino acids long.

This clone has a handful of counts. The CDR3 DNA reads TGTGCCAGCAGCTTAGAAGGGGGCGCGAAGACCCAGTACTTC. Residues: CASSLEGGAKTQYF. The genes are TRBV7-2 and TRBJ2-5; 7 bases fit TRBD1. Germline values: CDR1 SGHTA, CDR2 FQGNSA. V dropped 1 base and J dropped 6; count of bases not matched to a gene: 5. The CDR3 extends over 14 amino acids.

The gene calls are TRBV4-3 and TRBJ1-2; D is uncertain. Germline V lookup: CDR1 LGHNA, CDR2 YSLEER. Trimming removed 2 bases at V and 8 bases at J, with 18 bases between. The CDR3 runs to 15 residues. The CDR3 nucleotides read TGCGCCAGCAGCCAAAATGACCCTCCGATTAGGGGCTACACCTTC. As protein: CASSQNDPPIRGYTF.

This clone was observed a handful of times. The V gene is TRBV30, the J gene TRBJ2-7; possibly TRBD1 or TRBD2 for D (5 bases each). Germline-derived CDR1 and CDR2 are GTSNPN and SVGIG (reference sequence). CDR3 length equals 13 residues. The V end was cut by 1 base, the J end by 5 bases, with 12 bases between. The CDR3 DNA sequence: TGTGCCTGGAGTGCGGGGACCACCAACGAGCAGTACTTC. Protein sequence: CAWSAGTTNEQYF. The variable domain in full, completed from reference TRBV30 and TRBJ2-7, reads SQTIHQWPATLVQPVGSPLSLECTVEGTSNPNLYWYRQAAGRGLQLLFYSVGIGQISSEVPQNLSASRPQDRQFILSSKKLLLSDSGFYLCAWSAGTTNEQYFGPGTRLTVT.

The chain carries TRBV7-9 and TRBJ2-7; 7 nucleotides agree with TRBD1. With V trimmed by 5 bases and J by 2 bases, 9 bases remained unmatched. Germline V gives CDR1 SEHNR, CDR2 FQNEAQ (reference sequence). The CDR3 consists of 15 residues. CDR3: CASSGSTTGTYEQYF. The CDR3 bases are TGTGCCAGCAGCGGAAGCACGACAGGGACCTACGAGCAGTACTTC. Complete variable domain (other parts from reference TRBV7-9 and TRBJ2-7): DTGVSQNPRHKITKRGQNVTFRCDPISEHNRLYWYRQTLGQGPEFLTYFQNEAQLEKSRLLSDRFSAERPKGSFSTLEIQRTEQGDSAMYLCASSGSTTGTYEQYFGPGTRLTVT.

This sequence joins TRBV6-6 and TRBJ1-1; D remains unclear. CDR3 length equals 10 residues. V dropped 6 bases and J dropped 4 bases, with 3 bases sitting between them. The germline gives CDR1 MNHNY, CDR2 SVGAGI (reference sequence). This chain's CDR3 is CASRLTEAFF. The CDR3 DNA reads TGTGCCAGCAGGCTCACTGAAGCTTTCTTT.

V usage is TRBV5-8 and J usage is TRBJ2-1; D gene ambiguous. In germline, CDR1 is SGHTS, CDR2 YDEGEE. The V end was cut by 9 bases, the J end by 15 bases, with 19 bases between. This CDR3 is built from 11 residues. DNA of the CDR3: TGTGCCACCGTGCTGGGGATTAGCCCGTTCTTC. Its translation is CATVLGISPFF.

V usage is TRBV6-5 and J usage is TRBJ1-1; D might be TRBD1 (5 bases). The CDR3 extends over 12 amino acids. V lost 2 bases and J lost 8, with 9 bases in between. Per germline, CDR1 MNHEY and CDR2 SVGAGI. The CDR3 DNA is TGTGCCAGCAGTTACGGGGGACGCGAAGCTTTCTTT. It codes for CASSYGGREAFF.

This sequence joins TRBV7-8 and TRBJ1-2; 7 bases line up with TRBD1. Germline V gene lookup returns CDR1 SGHVS and CDR2 FQNEAQ. The CDR3 totals 15 residues. After removal of 8 bases from V and 1 base from J, the junction contained 10 bases not matched to a gene. CDR3 in amino acids: CASRPSGQVNYGYTF. For the CDR3, the DNA is TGTGCCAGCCGACCAAGCGGACAGGTTAACTATGGCTACACCTTC.

J is TRBJ1-4 and V is TRBV9; possibly TRBD1 for D (5 bases). Germline V lookup: CDR1 SGDLS, CDR2 YYNGEE. The V and J ends lost 3 bases and 8 bases respectively, with 14 bases between them. CDR3 size: 14 residues. CDR3 sequence (DNA): TGTGCCAGCAGCGCCCAGGGCTTAGAAGAAAAACTGTTTTTT. Amino acids: CASSAQGLEEKLFF.

The chain is built from TRBV15 and TRBJ1-6; D not resolved. V was shortened by 0 bases and J by 8 bases, with 5 bases between the two germline ends. The CDR3 totals 13 residues. Germline CDR1 LNHNV, CDR2 YYDKDF (reference sequence). CDR3 sequence (DNA): TGTGCCACCAGCAGAGATCAGGATTCACCCCTCCACTTT. Translating it yields CATSRDQDSPLHF.

This clone occurred once. The chain has TRBV6-5 and TRBJ2-7; 9 nucleotides align to TRBD1. Germline CDR1 and CDR2: MNHEY and SVGAGI. The V segment lost 2 bases and the J segment 4 bases; nucleotides outside the gene matches: 6. This CDR3 comprises 15 residues. The CDR3 protein is CASSYGGTGLYEQYF. The CDR3 DNA is TGTGCCAGCAGTTACGGGGGGACAGGGCTTTACGAGCAGTACTTC.

This clone was detected once. CDR3 DNA sequence: TGTGCCAGCAGTATAGACAGCTACCTAATCGAGCAGTACTTC. This sequence encodes CASSIDSYLIEQYF. The genes are TRBV6-5 and TRBJ2-7; weak D call: TRBD1 (5 bases). In germline, CDR1 is MNHEY, CDR2 SVGAGI. The CDR3 is 14 amino acids. V was cut by 5 bases and J by 6 bases, with 17 bases left in between.

This clone came up a few times. The chain has TRBV5-1 and TRBJ1-1, with D possibly being TRBD1 (6 bases). Germline loops: CDR1 SGHRS, CDR2 YFSETQ. The CDR3 spans 15 residues. Trimming shortened V by 1 base and J by 1 base, and 11 bases separated the two germline ends. The CDR3 DNA reads as TGCGCCAGCAGCTTGACAGGGCAGACGAACACTGAAGCTTTCTTT. Protein: CASSLTGQTNTEAFF.

This chain connects TRBV29-1 to TRBJ1-4, with 7 bases aligning to TRBD1. CDR1 and CDR2 from the germline V gene are SQVTM and ANQGSEA. V was clipped by 6 bases and J by 8 bases; unmatched bases: 9. This CDR3 region has 13 residues. CDR3 DNA sequence: TGCAGCGTCGGATCCAGGGGGAGCGAAAAACTGTTTTTT. It translates to CSVGSRGSEKLFF.

The gene calls are TRBV2 and TRBJ2-7, with 7 bases fitting TRBD1. Germline V gene data show CDR1 as SNHLY and CDR2 as FYNNEI. The CDR3 runs to 15 residues. Trimming at V came to 2 bases and at J to 5 bases, leaving 9 bases not matched to a gene. The CDR3 sequence: CASSEMETGSHEQYF. CDR3 DNA: TGTGCCAGCAGTGAAATGGAGACAGGGTCCCACGAGCAGTACTTC.

This chain links TRBV29-1 with TRBJ2-1; D may be TRBD2 (6 bases). With 8 bases removed from V and 0 bases from J, the gap between germline ends came to 14 bases. Germline lookup yields CDR1 SQVTM and CDR2 ANQGSEA. The CDR3 is 14 amino acids. The CDR3 DNA reads as TGCAGCTCAACGGGGGTTAGCTCCTACAATGAGCAGTTCTTC. Translating gives CSSTGVSSYNEQFF.